This TCR beta chain appears in the sequencing data of a study of T-cell memory formation after mild COVID-19. Study-wide points: Pre-infection memory held some responding clones, suggesting pre-existing cross-reactive T cells responded.

The V and J ends lost 5 bases and 5 bases respectively, with 27 bases between them. This CDR3 is 18 amino acids long. Looked up from germline, CDR1 is LNHDA and CDR2 is SQIVND (reference sequence). This clonotype was found a few times. Its antigen is as yet unknown. TCRdb itself ran the 5' RACE reads through MiXCR, one entry per CDR3 protein. This table has hundreds of thousands of distinct CDR3 sequences, approximately 20% appearing once. The V and J genes are TRBV19 and TRBJ1-1; a weak D match, TRBD1 (5 bases). The clonotype originates from an adult woman who had mild COVID-19 (a few samples of this study predate the infection). Cell type and time point are not known. The material sequenced was PBMCs or a T cell subset sorted from them (not recorded which). The CDR3 nucleotides are TGTGCCAGTAGTCTCACCACCGGGACCACCTTTAGGAGGACTGAAGCTTTCTTT. Residues: CASSLTTGTTFRRTEAFF.